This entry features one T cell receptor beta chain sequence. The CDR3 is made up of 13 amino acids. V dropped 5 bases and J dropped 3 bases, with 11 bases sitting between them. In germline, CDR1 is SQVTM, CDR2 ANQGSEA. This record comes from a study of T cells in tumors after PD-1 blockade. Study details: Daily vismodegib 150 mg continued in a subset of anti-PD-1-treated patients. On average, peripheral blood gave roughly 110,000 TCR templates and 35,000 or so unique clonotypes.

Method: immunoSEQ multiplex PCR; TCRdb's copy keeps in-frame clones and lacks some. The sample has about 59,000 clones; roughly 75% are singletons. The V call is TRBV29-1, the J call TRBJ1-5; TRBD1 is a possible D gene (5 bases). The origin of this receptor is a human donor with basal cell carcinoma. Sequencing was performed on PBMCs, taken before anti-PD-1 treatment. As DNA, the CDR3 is TGCAGCGTTCGGGAGGGACTCAATCAGCCCCAGCATTTT. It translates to CSVREGLNQPQHF.